A selection of T cell receptor beta chains follows, all from one sample in a study of beta chain features in type 1 diabetes. The method was immunoSEQ multiplex PCR; TCRdb's version includes in-frame clones alone and lacks a portion of them. The profile shows about 640,000 clones, around 12% of them singletons. The sample comprised naive CD4+ T cells from blood. The receptors stem from a man aged 25 to 45 with type 1 diabetes. CDR3s include the opening cysteine and the closing phenylalanine or tryptophan. The D gene is left open where the match is weak. For some rows the clone size is stated as once, few or many, or as a class when expanded; others skip it.

J gene: TRBJ2-7; V gene: TRBV29-1; D gene: TRBD1; clone size: few; CDR3 DNA: TGCAGCGCATCCGGGACAGGGGGGTACGAGCAGTACTTC; CDR3 protein: CSASGTGGYEQYF
J gene: TRBJ1-5; V gene: TRBV19; D gene: -; clone size: few; CDR3 DNA: TGTGCCAGTAGTATAGGGCGCAGAAATAGCAATCAGCCCCAGCATTTT; CDR3 protein: CASSIGRRNSNQPQHF
J gene: TRBJ1-1; V gene: TRBV5-4; D gene: -; clone size: few; CDR3 DNA: TGTGCCAGCAGCTTAAAGGCTGCCTGGACAGACGACACTGAAGCTTTCTTT; CDR3 protein: CASSLKAAWTDDTEAFF
J gene: TRBJ2-3; V gene: TRBV6-6; D gene: -; clone size: few; CDR3 DNA: TGTGCCAGCAGTCCTCCTGGTACAGATACGCAGTATTTT; CDR3 protein: CASSPPGTDTQYF
J gene: TRBJ1-1; V gene: TRBV29-1; D gene: -; clone size: few; CDR3 DNA: TGCAGCGTTGAAACGAATACGGGCACTGAAGCTTTCTTT; CDR3 protein: CSVETNTGTEAFF
J gene: TRBJ1-1; V gene: TRBV7-9; D gene: -; clone size: -; CDR3 DNA: TGTGCCAGCAGCTTACCCCACACTGAAGCTTTCTTT; CDR3 protein: CASSLPHTEAFF
J gene: TRBJ2-3; V gene: TRBV7-2; D gene: -; clone size: few; CDR3 DNA: TGTGCCAGCAGCCCCCGGGCCGGTGGAGGGGTTAGCACAGATACGCAGTATTTT; CDR3 protein: CASSPRAGGGVSTDTQYF
J gene: TRBJ1-5; V gene: TRBV2; D gene: -; clone size: few; CDR3 DNA: TGTGCCAGCAGTGACAAAGCAGAGGACCAGCCCCAGCATTTT; CDR3 protein: CASSDKAEDQPQHF
J gene: TRBJ2-1; V gene: TRBV19; D gene: TRBD2; clone size: -; CDR3 DNA: TGTGCCAGTAGTAGGTACCTAGCGGACTCCTACAATGAGCAGTTCTTC; CDR3 protein: CASSRYLADSYNEQFF
J gene: TRBJ2-1; V gene: TRBV6-1; D gene: -; clone size: few; CDR3 DNA: TGTGCCAGCAGTGGCCTGGGGGAGCAGTTCTTC; CDR3 protein: CASSGLGEQFF
J gene: TRBJ1-5; V gene: TRBV29-1; D gene: -; clone size: few; CDR3 DNA: TGCAGCGTTGGGAGGCGGGATCAGCCCCAGCATTTT; CDR3 protein: CSVGRRDQPQHF
J gene: TRBJ2-7; V gene: TRBV9; D gene: -; clone size: -; CDR3 DNA: TGTGCCAGCAGCGTAAGCGCGGCGAGGGAGCAGTACTTC; CDR3 protein: CASSVSAAREQYF
J gene: TRBJ2-1; V gene: TRBV5-1; D gene: -; clone size: few; CDR3 DNA: TGCGCCAGCAGCCCCCCGGGCGATGAGCAGTTCTTC; CDR3 protein: CASSPPGDEQFF
J gene: TRBJ2-3; V gene: TRBV5-1; D gene: -; clone size: few; CDR3 DNA: TGCGCCAGCAGCTTGGAAGCCTGGGATACGCAGTATTTT; CDR3 protein: CASSLEAWDTQYF
J gene: TRBJ1-6; V gene: TRBV6-1; D gene: -; clone size: few; CDR3 DNA: TGTGCCAGCAGTGAAGCGTCGGGATACATAGCCTCACCCCTCCACTTT; CDR3 protein: CASSEASGYIASPLHF
J gene: TRBJ2-7; V gene: TRBV5-4; D gene: -; clone size: -; CDR3 DNA: TGTGCCAGCAGCGTAAAGGAGTTTGCAGGTTACGAGCAGTACTTC; CDR3 protein: CASSVKEFAGYEQYF
J gene: TRBJ2-3; V gene: TRBV7-3; D gene: TRBD1; clone size: few; CDR3 DNA: TGTGCCAGCAGCCTGGGACAGGGGGTAGGCACAGATACGCAGTATTTT; CDR3 protein: CASSLGQGVGTDTQYF
J gene: TRBJ1-2; V gene: TRBV30; D gene: -; clone size: few; CDR3 DNA: TGTGCCTGGTCCCTTGGAGGGAGTTACTATGGCTACACCTTC; CDR3 protein: CAWSLGGSYYGYTF
J gene: TRBJ1-2; V gene: TRBV30; D gene: -; clone size: few; CDR3 DNA: TGTGCCTGGAGTACGGGCTATGGCTACACCTTC; CDR3 protein: CAWSTGYGYTF
J gene: TRBJ2-7; V gene: TRBV7-6; D gene: -; clone size: -; CDR3 DNA: TGTGCCAGCAGCGGTCCAGGGCAGGGAGAGCAGTACTTC; CDR3 protein: CASSGPGQGEQYF
J gene: TRBJ2-3; V gene: TRBV9; D gene: -; clone size: -; CDR3 DNA: TGTGCCAGCAGCGTTGAGGGGGGCACAGATACGCAGTATTTT; CDR3 protein: CASSVEGGTDTQYF
J gene: TRBJ2-3; V gene: TRBV9; D gene: -; clone size: few; CDR3 DNA: TGTGCCAGCAGCACCCAAGGAGGTCTGAGTGGCGATACGCAGTATTTT; CDR3 protein: CASSTQGGLSGDTQYF